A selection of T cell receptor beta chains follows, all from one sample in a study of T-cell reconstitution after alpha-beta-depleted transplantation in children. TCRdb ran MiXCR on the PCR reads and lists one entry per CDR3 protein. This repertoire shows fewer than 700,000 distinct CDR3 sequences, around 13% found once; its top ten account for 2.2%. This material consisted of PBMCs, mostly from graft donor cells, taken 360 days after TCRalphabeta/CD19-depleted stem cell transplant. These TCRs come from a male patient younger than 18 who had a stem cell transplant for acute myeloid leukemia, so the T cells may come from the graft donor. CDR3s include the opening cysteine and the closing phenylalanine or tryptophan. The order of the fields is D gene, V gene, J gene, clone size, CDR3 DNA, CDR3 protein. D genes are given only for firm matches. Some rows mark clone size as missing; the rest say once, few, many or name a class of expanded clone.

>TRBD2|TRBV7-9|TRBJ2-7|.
TGTGCCAGCAGCTTACGGGGACTAGGCCCTTACTACGAGCAGTACTTC
CASSLRGLGPYYEQYF
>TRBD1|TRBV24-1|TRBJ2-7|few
TGTGCCACCGGGGGACAGGGGGATCCTTTTCAGTACTTC
CATGGQGDPFQYF
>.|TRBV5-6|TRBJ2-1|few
TGTGCCAGCAGCTTGGCCGCTCCTTTTGGCTACAATGAGCAGTTCTTC
CASSLAAPFGYNEQFF
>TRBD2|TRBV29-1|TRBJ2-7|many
TGCAGCGTTTTGGGCGGGAGTTCCTACGAGCAGTACTTC
CSVLGGSSYEQYF
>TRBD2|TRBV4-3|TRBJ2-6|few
TGCGCCAGCAGCCAAGCGCCCACTAGCGGGGGCTCTGGGGCCAACGTCCTGACTTTC
CASSQAPTSGGSGANVLTF
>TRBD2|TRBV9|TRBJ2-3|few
TGTGCCAGCAGCGTGGGACTAGCGGGTACTAGCACAGATACGCAGTATTTT
CASSVGLAGTSTDTQYF
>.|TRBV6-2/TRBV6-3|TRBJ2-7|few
TGTGCCAGCAGTTACCCTCGGGGGTGGACCTACGAGCAGTACTTC
CASSYPRGWTYEQYF
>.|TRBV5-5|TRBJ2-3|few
TGTGCCAGCAGCACCCTGCCAGATACGCAGTATTTT
CASSTLPDTQYF
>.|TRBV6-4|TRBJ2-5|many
TGTGCCAGCTGGGGGGAAGAGACCCAGTACTTC
CASWGEETQYF
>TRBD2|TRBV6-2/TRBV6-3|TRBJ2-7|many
TGTGCCAGCAGCCCACTAGCGGGGCAATCCTACGAGCAGTACTTC
CASSPLAGQSYEQYF
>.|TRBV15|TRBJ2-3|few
TGTGCCACCAGCCGAGGAGTGGATACGCAGTATTTT
CATSRGVDTQYF
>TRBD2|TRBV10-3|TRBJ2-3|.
TGTGCCATCCAAAAGGCGGGAGGGCCGACAGATACGCAGTATTTT
CAIQKAGGPTDTQYF
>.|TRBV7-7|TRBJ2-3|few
TGTGCTAGCAGCCTATCACAGGTGGGCGGAGATACGCAGTATTTT
CASSLSQVGGDTQYF
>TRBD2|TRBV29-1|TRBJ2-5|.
TGCAGCGTCCTAGCGGGAGGGATGGGGGAGACCCAGTACTTC
CSVLAGGMGETQYF
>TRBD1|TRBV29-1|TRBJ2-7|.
TGCAGCGTTGTGGACAGGGCGGTCGGCTACGAGCAGTACTTC
CSVVDRAVGYEQYF
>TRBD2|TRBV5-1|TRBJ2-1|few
TGCGCCAGCAGCTTGGATTCTAGCGGGAGGCCCAACAATGAGCAGTTCTTC
CASSLDSSGRPNNEQFF
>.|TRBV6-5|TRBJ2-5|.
TGTGCCAGCAGTTACGCTCAAGAGACCCAGTACTTC
CASSYAQETQYF
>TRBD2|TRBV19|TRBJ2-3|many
TGTGCCAGTAGCGGGACTAGCGGGAGCCATACGCAGTATTTT
CASSGTSGSHTQYF
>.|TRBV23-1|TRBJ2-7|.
TGCGCCAGCAGTCAATCCGGCGCAGAGGCCTACGAGCAGTACTTC
CASSQSGAEAYEQYF
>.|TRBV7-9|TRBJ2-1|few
TGTGCCAGCAGCCAGGGGTCGAACCCCTACAATGAGCAGTTCTTC
CASSQGSNPYNEQFF
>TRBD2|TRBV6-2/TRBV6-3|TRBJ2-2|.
TGTGCCAGCAGTTACTCGAGCGGGGTCCTGAACACCGGGGAGCTGTTTTTT
CASSYSSGVLNTGELFF
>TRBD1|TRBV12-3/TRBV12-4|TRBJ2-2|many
TGTGCCAGCAGCCATGGGACAGTGACGAACACCGGGGAGCTGTTTTTT
CASSHGTVTNTGELFF
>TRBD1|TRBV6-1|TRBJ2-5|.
TGTGCCAGCGGGGACAGGCGGGGACAAGAGACCCAGTACTTC
CASGDRRGQETQYF
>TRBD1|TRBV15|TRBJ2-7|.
TGTGCCACCAGAGAGGACAGGGGGATTACCTACGAGCAGTACTTC
CATREDRGITYEQYF
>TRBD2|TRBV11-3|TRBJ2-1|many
TGTGCCAGCAGCTCCGGACTAGACGATGAGCAGTTCTTC
CASSSGLDDEQFF
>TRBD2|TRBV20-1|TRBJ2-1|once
TGCAGTGCTCACCCTTGGTTCGTTAGCGGGAGTTCGAATGAGCAGTTCTTC
CSAHPWFVSGSSNEQFF
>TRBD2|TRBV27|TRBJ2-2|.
TGTGCCAGCAGAATTTTAGCGGGAGGGCCCCCCACCGGGGAGCTGTTTTTT
CASRILAGGPPTGELFF
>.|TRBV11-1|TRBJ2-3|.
TGTGCCAGCAGCTCACTCTTACAGGGTTTTCGGAGCACAGATACGCAGTATTTT
CASSSLLQGFRSTDTQYF
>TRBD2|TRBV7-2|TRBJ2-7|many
TGTGCCAGCAGCTTAGATAGCGGGAAATTCTCCGAGCAGTACTTC
CASSLDSGKFSEQYF
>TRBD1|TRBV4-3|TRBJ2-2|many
TGCGCCAGCAGCCGCCAAATTCCGGGACAGGTGGGCACCGGGGAGCTGTTTTTT
CASSRQIPGQVGTGELFF
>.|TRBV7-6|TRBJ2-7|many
TGTGCCAGCAGCGGGTACCCCAGCGAGCAGTACTTC
CASSGYPSEQYF
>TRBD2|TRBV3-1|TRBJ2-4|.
TGTGCCAGCAGCCCCTGGACTAGCGGGAAAAACATTCAGTACTTC
CASSPWTSGKNIQYF
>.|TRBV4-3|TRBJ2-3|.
TGCGCCAGCAGCCAAGTGGGACTTAACACAGATACGCAGTATTTT
CASSQVGLNTDTQYF
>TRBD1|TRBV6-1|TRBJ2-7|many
TGTGCCAGCAGCCCAATCGGTCGGGGACAGTTCAACTACGAGCAGTACTTC
CASSPIGRGQFNYEQYF
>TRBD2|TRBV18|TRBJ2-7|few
TGTGCCAGCTCCCAAACTAGCGGGATGGGGGCAGGACGCGAGCAGTACTTC
CASSQTSGMGAGREQYF
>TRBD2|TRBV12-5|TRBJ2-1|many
TGTGCTAGTGGTTTGGTAGAGTCCGGACTAGCGGGTATCTTGTTCTTC
CASGLVESGLAGILFF
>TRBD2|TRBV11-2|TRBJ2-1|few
TGTGCCAGCAGCTTAAGGGACCTAGCGGGAGGGCGGCCCAATGAGCAGTTCTTC
CASSLRDLAGGRPNEQFF
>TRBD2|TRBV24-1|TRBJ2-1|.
TGTGCCACCAGTGATTTAGCGGGAGTTTCCTACAATGAGCAGTTCTTC
CATSDLAGVSYNEQFF
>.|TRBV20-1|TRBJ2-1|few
TGCAGTGCCGGGGACATAGCATACAATGAGCAGTTCTTC
CSAGDIAYNEQFF
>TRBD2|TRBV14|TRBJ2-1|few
TGTGCCAGCAGCCGCCTGACTAGCGGGAGATACAATGAGCAGTTCTTC
CASSRLTSGRYNEQFF
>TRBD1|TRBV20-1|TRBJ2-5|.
TGCAGTGCTGGAAAGGGACAGCTACAAGAGACCCAGTACTTC
CSAGKGQLQETQYF
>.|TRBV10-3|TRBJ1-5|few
TGTGCCATCAGTGGAACCCCCCCCATGGGTGGGAGGAATCCCCAGCATTTT
CAISGTPPMGGRNPQHF
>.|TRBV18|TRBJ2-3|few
TGTGCCAGCTCACCTTTAACGGGGAACACAGATACGCAGTATTTT
CASSPLTGNTDTQYF
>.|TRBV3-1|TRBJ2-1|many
TGTGCCAGCAGCCCCCGGACTATTGGGCGTGAGCAGTTCTTC
CASSPRTIGREQFF
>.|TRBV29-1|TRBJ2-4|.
TGCAGCGTTGAACGGGGAACCAAAAACATTCAGTACTTC
CSVERGTKNIQYF
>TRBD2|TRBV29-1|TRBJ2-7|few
TGCAGCCTTGGGACTAGCGACGGCGAGCAGTACTTC
CSLGTSDGEQYF
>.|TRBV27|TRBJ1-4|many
TGTGCCAGCAGTGTACGGGACACCGACTACCGAAATGAAAAACTGTTTTTT
CASSVRDTDYRNEKLFF
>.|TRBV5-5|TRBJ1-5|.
TGTGCCAGCAGCTTGGTCCGGGGGTTCAATCAGCCCCAGCATTTT
CASSLVRGFNQPQHF
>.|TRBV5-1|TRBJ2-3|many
TGCGCCAGCTCCTCTATCGTCTCAGATACGCAGTATTTT
CASSSIVSDTQYF
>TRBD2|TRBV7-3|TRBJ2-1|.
TGTGCCAGCAGCCCTCTAGCGGGAGGGGCCTACAATGAGCAGTTCTTC
CASSPLAGGAYNEQFF
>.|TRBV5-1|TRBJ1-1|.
TGCGCCAGCAGCTTGGAGTGGAACTCTGAAGCTTTCTTT
CASSLEWNSEAFF
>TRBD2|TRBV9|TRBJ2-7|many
TGTGCCAGCAGCGTAGAGATAGCGGGAGGCTACGAGCAGTACTTC
CASSVEIAGGYEQYF
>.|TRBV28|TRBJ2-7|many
TGTGCCAGCAGTTTGACCGGCGATCGTAGCGAGCAGTACTTC
CASSLTGDRSEQYF
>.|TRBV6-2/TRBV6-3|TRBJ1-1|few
TGTGCCAGCAGTTACGGACGGGACACTGAAGCTTTCTTT
CASSYGRDTEAFF
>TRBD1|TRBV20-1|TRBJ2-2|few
TGCAGTGCTAAGGGACAGGGGAACACCGGGGAGCTGTTTTTT
CSAKGQGNTGELFF
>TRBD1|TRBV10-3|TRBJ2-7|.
TGTGCCATCAGTGAAACGGACAGGGATAATACCTACGAGCAGTACTTC
CAISETDRDNTYEQYF
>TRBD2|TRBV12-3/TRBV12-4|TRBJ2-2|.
TGTGCCAGCAGTGATCCCCTAGCGGGGGGTGAATACCGGGAGCTGTTTTTT
CASSDPLAGGEYRELFF
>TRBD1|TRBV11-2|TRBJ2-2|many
TGTGCCAGCAGCTTAAGAGGGACAGGGGGGACCGGGGAGCTGTTTTTT
CASSLRGTGGTGELFF
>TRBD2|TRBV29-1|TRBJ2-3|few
TGCAGCGTTGAAGCCTCCGGGACTAGCGGGAGACGAACAGATACGCAGTATTTT
CSVEASGTSGRRTDTQYF